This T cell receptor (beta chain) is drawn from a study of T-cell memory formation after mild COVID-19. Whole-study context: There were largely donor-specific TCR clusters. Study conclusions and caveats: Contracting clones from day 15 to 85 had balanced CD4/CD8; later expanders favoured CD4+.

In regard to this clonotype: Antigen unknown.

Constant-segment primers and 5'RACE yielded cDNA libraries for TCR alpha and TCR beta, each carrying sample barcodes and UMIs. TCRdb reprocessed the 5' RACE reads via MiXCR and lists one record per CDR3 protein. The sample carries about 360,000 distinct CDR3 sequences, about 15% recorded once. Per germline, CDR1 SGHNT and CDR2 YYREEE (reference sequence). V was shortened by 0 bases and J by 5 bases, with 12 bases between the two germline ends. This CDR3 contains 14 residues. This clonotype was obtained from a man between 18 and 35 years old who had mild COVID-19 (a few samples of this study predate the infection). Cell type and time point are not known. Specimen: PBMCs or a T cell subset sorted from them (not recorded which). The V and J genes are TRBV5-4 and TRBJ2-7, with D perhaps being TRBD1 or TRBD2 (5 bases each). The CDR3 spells CASSLAGPGNEQYF. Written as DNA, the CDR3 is TGTGCCAGCAGCTTGGCGGGACCCGGGAACGAGCAGTACTTC.